This T cell receptor (beta chain) was identified during a study of blood T cell repertoires in COVID-19 (TCRdb year 2020). Background for the entire study: Samples from collaborators originated in the United States, Italy and Spain and spanned both the acute and convalescent phases of COVID-19. Nearly every sample came with metadata listing a de-identified subject ID, COVID-19 status, age in years and sex. The repertoires were made available in a free public database intended to serve as a resource for research on the immune response to SARS-CoV-2. Samples came from the ongoing ImmuneRACE study (first 160 participants) plus 1,254 subjects from 6 global collaborators. Where available, HLA class I and class II types were obtained from metadata supplied by the sample provider rather than from assay-based typing. Deeply sampled blood TCRbeta repertoires from subjects exposed to, actively infected with, or recovered from COVID-19 were included in the dataset. The material from the prospective study consisted of cDNA or gDNA derived from T cells, B-cell-depleted T cells, or PBMCs.

The germline V gene (reference sequence) yields SGHNT for CDR1 and YYREEE for CDR2. Cut back by 4 bases and 7 bases, the V and J ends lie 18 bases apart. There are 16 amino acids in the CDR3, from cysteine to phenylalanine inclusive. Only the CDR3 portion is preserved as DNA: 48 bases, with reading frame beginning at the first base. The immunoSEQ Assay, a bias-controlled multiplex PCR, was used to amplify TCRbeta CDR3 regions from genomic DNA. In the paper's pipeline: Nucleated cell counts per sample were estimated from amplification of reference gene primers within the assay. To quantify the absolute abundance of each unique TCRbeta CDR3 rearrangement, sequence reads were collapsed and filtered. For each sample, productive Simpson clonality was calculated as the square root of Simpson's diversity index over productive rearrangements. In its TCRdb copy, this immuneACCESS table keeps in-frame sequences only and misses some clones. Where compared with another copy, unresolved V genes explain less than half of these, and the others have no known cause. For V, J and clone size, that table is used; D and trimming come from the DNA. Here the sample has 130,000 or so clones; less than 85% occur a single time. The ten most abundant clones make up about 18% of the sample.

Comments on this clone: The specificity of this receptor is unknown. Per-base quality was not reported, and no clone a single base away is much larger than it.

What the research found in general, with its limitations: How much clinical and demographic metadata was included differed by source and by participant, and the metadata was provided uncurated.

Whole blood was collected in K2EDTA tubes by collaborating institutions according to the institutions' own protocols. For TCRbeta analysis, collaborator samples were shipped as frozen whole blood, as isolated PBMCs, or as DNA extracted from either sample type. The sequence derives from an elderly woman with acute or convalescent COVID-19. The sequenced material came from peripheral blood. The chain uses TRBV5-4 and TRBJ1-6, and possibly TRBD1, on 6 matching bases. Here the CDR3 is given as CASSTRTGYLNSPLHF. At the DNA level, the sequence is TGTGCCAGCAGCACTAGAACAGGGTATCTGAATTCACCCCTCCACTTT.